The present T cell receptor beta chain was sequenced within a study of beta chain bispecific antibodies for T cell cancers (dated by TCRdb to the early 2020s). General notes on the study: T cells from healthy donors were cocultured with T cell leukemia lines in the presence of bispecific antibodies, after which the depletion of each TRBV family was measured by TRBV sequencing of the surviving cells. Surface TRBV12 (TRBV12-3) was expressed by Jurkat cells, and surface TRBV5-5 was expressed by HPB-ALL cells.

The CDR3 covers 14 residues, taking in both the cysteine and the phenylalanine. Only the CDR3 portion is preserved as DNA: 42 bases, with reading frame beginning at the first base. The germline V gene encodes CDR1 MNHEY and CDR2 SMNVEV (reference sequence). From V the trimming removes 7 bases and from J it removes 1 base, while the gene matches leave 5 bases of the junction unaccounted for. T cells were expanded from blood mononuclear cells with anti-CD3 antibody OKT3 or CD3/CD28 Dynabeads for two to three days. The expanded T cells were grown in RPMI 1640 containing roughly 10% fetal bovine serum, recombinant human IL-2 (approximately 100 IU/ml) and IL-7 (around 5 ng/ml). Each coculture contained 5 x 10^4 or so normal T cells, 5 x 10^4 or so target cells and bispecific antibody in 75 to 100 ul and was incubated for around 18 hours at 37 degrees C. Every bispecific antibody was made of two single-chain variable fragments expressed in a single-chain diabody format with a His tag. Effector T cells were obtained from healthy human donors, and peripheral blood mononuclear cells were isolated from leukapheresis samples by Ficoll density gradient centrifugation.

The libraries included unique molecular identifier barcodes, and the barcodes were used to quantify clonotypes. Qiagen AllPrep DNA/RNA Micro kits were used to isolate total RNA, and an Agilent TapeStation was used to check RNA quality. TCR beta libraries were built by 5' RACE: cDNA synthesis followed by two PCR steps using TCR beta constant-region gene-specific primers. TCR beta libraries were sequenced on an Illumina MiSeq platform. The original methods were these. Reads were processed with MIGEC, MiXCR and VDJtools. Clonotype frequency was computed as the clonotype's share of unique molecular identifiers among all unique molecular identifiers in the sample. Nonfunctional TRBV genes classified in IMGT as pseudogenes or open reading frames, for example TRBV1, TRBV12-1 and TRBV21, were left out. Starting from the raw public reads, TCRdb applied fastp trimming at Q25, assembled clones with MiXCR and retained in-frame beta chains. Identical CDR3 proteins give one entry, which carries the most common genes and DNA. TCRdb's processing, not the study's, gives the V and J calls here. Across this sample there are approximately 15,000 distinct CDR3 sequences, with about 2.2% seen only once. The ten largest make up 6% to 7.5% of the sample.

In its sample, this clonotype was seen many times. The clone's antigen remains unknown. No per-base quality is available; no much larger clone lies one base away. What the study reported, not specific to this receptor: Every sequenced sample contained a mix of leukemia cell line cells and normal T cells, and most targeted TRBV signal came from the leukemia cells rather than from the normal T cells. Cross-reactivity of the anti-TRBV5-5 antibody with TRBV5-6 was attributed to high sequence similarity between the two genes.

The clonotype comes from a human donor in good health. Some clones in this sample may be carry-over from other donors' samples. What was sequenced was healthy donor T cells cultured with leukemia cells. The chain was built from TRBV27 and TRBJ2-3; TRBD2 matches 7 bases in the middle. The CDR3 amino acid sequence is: CASTPGGGTDTQYF. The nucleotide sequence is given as TGTGCCAGCACCCCTGGGGGGGGCACAGATACGCAGTATTTT.